The TCR beta chain described here comes from a study of blood T cell repertoires in COVID-19. CDR1 is LGHDT and CDR2 is YNNKEL in the germline V gene (reference sequence). This CDR3 is built from 16 residues. Unmatched junction bases numbered 7, after V lost 0 bases and J lost 2 bases. As originally analysed: Estimated nucleated cell counts came from reference gene primer amplification. Produced via immunoSEQ multiplex PCR; TCRdb's table is partial and in-frame only. V, J and clone size were drawn from that table, and D and trimming were deduced from the DNA. The sample yields more than 15,000 clones, nearly 90% seen once.

The sequenced sample was peripheral blood. This clonotype was sampled from a man in his forties or fifties with active COVID-19. The chain recombines TRBV3-1 (or the pseudogene TRBV3-2) with TRBJ2-7, with 7 bases lining up with TRBD2. DNA of the CDR3: TGTGCCAGCAGCCAAGATGGGACTACCATCCCCTACGAGCAGTACTTC. Translation gives CASSQDGTTIPYEQYF.